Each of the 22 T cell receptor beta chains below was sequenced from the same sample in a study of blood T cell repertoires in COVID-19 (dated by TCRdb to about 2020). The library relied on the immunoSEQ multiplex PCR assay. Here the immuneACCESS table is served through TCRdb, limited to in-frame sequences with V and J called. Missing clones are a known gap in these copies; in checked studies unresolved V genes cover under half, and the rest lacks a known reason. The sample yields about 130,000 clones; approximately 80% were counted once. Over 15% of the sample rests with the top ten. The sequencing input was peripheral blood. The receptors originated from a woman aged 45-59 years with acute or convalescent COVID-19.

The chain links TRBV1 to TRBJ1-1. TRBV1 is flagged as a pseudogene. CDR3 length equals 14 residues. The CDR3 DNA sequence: TGCACCAGCAGCCAAGAGTATATGAACACTGAAGCTTTCTTT. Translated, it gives CTSSQEYMNTEAFF.

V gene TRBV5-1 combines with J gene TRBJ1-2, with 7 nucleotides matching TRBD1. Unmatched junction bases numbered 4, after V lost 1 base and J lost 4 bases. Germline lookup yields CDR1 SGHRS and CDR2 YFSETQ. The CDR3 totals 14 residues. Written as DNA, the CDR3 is TGCGCCAGCAGCTTGTCAGGGGGGACCTATGGCTACACCTTC. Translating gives CASSLSGGTYGYTF.

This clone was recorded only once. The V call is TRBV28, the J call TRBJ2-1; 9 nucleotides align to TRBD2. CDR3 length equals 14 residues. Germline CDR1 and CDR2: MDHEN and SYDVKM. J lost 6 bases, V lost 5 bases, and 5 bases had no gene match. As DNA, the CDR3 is TGTGCCAGCAGTACCCCGCGGGGGGGCAATGAGCAGTTCTTC. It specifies CASSTPRGGNEQFF.

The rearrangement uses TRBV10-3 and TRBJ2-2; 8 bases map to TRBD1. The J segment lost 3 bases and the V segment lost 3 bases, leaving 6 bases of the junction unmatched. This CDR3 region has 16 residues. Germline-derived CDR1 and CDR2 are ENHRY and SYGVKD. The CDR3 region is CAISDGTGRYTGELFF. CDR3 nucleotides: TGTGCCATCAGTGATGGGACAGGACGATACACCGGGGAGCTGTTTTTT.

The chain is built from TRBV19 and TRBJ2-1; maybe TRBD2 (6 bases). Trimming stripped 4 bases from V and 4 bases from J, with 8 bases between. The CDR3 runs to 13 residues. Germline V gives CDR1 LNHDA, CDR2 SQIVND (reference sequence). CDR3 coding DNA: TGTGCCAGTAGTAAGACTAGTTACAATGAGCAGTTCTTC. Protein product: CASSKTSYNEQFF.

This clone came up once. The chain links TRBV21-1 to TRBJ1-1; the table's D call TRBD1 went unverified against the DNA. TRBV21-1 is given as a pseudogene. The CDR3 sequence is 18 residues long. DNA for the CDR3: TGTGCCAGCAGCAAAGCTAACGGTTGGGACAGAGTGAACACTGAAGCTTTCTTT. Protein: CASSKANGWDRVNTEAFF.

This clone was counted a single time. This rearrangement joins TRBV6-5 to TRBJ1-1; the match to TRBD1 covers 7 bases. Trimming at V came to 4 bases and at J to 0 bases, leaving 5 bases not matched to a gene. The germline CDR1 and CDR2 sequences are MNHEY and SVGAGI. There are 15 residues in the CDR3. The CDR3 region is CASSSNRGMNTEAFF. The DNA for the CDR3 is TGTGCCAGCAGTTCCAACAGGGGTATGAACACTGAAGCTTTCTTT.

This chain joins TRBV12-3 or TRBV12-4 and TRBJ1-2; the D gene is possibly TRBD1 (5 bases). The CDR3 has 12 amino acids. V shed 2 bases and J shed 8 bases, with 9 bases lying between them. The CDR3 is CASSLLRGGYTF. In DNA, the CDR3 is TGTGCCAGCAGTTTACTAAGGGGAGGCTACACCTTC.

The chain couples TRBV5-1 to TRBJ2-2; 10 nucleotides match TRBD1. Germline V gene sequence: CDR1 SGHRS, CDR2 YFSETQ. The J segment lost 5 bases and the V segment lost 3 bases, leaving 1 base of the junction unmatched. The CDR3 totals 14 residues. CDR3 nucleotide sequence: TGCGCCAGCAGCTGGGACAGGGGAACCGGGGAGCTGTTTTTT. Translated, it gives CASSWDRGTGELFF.

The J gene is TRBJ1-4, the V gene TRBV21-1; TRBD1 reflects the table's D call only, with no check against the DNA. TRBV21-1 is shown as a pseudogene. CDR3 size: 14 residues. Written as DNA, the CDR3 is TGTGCCAGCAGCAAAAGGGGAAGGGATGAAAAACTGTTTTTT. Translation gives CASSKRGRDEKLFF.

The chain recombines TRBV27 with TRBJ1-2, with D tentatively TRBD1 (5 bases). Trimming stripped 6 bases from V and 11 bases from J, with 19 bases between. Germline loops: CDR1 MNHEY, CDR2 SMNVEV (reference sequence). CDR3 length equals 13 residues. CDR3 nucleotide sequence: TGTGCCAGCAGCCTCTCCCCGGAAGGGGTTTACACCTTC. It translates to CASSLSPEGVYTF.

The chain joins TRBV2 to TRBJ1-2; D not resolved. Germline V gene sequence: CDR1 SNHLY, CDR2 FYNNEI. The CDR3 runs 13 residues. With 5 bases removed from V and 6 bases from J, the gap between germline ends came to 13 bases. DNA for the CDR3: TGTGCCAGCAGTCGAGGAGCACCAGATGGCTACACCTTC. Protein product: CASSRGAPDGYTF.

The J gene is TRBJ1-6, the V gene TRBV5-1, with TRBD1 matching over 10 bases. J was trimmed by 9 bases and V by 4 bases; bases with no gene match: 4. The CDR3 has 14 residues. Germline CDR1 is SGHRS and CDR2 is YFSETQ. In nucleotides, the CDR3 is TGCGCCAGCAGCGCCGACAGGGGGCTTTCACCCCTCCACTTT. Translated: CASSADRGLSPLHF.

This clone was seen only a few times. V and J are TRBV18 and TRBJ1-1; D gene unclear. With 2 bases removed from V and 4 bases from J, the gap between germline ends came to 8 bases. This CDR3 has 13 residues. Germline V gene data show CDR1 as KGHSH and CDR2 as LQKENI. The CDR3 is CASSPDGITEAFF. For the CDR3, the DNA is TGTGCCAGCTCACCAGACGGGATCACTGAAGCTTTCTTT. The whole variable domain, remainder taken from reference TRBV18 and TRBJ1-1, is NAGVMQNPRHLVRRRGQEARLRCSPMKGHSHVYWYRQLPEEGLKFMVYLQKENIIDESGMPKERFSAEFPKEGPSILRIQQVVRGDSAAYFCASSPDGITEAFFGQGTRLTVV.

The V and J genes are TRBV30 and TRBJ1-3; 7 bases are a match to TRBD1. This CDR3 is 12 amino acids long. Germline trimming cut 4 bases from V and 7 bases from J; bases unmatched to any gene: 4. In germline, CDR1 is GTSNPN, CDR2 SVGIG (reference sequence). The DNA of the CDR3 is TGTGCCTGGAACAGGGGATGGAACACCATATATTTT. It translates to CAWNRGWNTIYF.

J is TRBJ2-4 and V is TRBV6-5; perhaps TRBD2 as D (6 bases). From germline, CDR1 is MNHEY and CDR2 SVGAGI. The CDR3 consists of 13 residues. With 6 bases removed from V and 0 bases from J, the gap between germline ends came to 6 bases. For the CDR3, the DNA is TGTGCCAGCAGGGAGGGAGCCAAAAACATTCAGTACTTC. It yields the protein CASREGAKNIQYF.

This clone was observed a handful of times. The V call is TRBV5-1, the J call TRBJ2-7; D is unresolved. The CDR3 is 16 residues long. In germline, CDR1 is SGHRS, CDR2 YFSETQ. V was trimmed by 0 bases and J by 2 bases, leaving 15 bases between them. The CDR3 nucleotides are TGCGCCAGCAGCTTGGTGATGAACAGCCAGACCTACGAGCAGTACTTC. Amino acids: CASSLVMNSQTYEQYF.

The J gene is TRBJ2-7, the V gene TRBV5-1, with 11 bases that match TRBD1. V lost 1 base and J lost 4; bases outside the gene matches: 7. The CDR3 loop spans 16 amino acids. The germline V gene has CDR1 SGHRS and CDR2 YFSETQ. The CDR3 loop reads CASSLFPGQGEYEQYF. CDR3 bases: TGCGCCAGCAGCTTGTTTCCGGGACAGGGGGAATACGAGCAGTACTTC.

The CDR3 loop reads CASSKDRGANYGYTF. DNA for the CDR3: TGTGCCAGCAGTAAGGACAGGGGAGCTAACTATGGCTACACCTTC. The V and J genes are TRBV5-6 and TRBJ1-2; 9 positions match TRBD1. Germline V gene sequence: CDR1 SGHDT, CDR2 YYEEEE. This CDR3 is 15 amino acids long. V lost 5 bases, J lost 0 bases, and 5 bases stayed unmatched.

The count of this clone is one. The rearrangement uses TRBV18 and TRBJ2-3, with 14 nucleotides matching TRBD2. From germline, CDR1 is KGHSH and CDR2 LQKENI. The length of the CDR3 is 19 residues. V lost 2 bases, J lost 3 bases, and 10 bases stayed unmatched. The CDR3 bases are TGTGCCAGCTCACCAAATCGACTAGCGGGGGGGCCTTTAACAGATACGCAGTATTTT. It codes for CASSPNRLAGGPLTDTQYF.

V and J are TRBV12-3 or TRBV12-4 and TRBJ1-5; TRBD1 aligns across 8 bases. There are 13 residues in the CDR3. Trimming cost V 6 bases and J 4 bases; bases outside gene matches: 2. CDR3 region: CASSRTGNQPQHF. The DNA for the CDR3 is TGTGCCAGCAGCAGGACAGGGAATCAGCCCCAGCATTTT.

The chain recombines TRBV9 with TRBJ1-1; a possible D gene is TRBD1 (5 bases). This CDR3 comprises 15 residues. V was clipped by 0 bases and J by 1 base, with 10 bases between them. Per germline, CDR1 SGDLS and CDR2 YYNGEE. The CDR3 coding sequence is TGTGCCAGCAGCGTAGGATGGGGCGGGAACACTGAAGCTTTCTTT. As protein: CASSVGWGGNTEAFF.